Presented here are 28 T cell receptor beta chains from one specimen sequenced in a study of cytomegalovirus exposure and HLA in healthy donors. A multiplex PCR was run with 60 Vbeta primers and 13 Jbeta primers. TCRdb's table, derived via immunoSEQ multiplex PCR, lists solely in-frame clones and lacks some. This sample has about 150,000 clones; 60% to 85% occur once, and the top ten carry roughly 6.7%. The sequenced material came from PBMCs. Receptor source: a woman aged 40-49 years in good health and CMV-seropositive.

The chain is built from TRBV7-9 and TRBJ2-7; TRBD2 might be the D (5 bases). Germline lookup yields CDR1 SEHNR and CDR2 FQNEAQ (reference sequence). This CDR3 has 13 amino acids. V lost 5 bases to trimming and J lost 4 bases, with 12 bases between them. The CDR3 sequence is CASSPRREYEQYF. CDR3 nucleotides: TGTGCCAGCAGCCCCCGACGGGAATACGAGCAGTACTTC. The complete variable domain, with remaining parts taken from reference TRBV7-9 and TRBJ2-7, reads DTGVSQNPRHKITKRGQNVTFRCDPISEHNRLYWYRQTLGQGPEFLTYFQNEAQLEKSRLLSDRFSAERPKGSFSTLEIQRTEQGDSAMYLCASSPRREYEQYFGPGTRLTVT.

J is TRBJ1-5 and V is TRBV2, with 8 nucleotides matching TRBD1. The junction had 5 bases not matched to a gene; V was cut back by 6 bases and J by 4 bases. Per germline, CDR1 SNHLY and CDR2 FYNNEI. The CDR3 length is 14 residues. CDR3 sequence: CASSQDRGNQPQHF. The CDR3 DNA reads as TGTGCCAGCAGCCAAGACAGGGGTAATCAGCCCCAGCATTTT.

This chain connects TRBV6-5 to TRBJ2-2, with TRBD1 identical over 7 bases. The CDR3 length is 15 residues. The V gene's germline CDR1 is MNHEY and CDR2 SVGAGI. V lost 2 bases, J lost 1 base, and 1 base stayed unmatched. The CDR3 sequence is CASSYRTGNTGELFF. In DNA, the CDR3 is TGTGCCAGCAGTTACAGGACAGGGAACACCGGGGAGCTGTTTTTT.

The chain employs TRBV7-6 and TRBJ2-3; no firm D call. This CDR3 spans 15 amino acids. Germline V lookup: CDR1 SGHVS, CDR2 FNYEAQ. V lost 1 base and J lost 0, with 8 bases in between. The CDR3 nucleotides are TGTGCCAGCAGCTTAGTGGCCGCAAGCACAGATACGCAGTATTTT. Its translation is CASSLVAASTDTQYF.

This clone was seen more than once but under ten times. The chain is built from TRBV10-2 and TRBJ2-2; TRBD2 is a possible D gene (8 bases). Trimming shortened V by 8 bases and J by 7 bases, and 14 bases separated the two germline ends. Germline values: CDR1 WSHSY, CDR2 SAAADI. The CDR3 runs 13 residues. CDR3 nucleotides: TGCGCCAGCCGGGACAGCGGGAGCGGGGAGCTGTTTTTT. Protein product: CASRDSGSGELFF.

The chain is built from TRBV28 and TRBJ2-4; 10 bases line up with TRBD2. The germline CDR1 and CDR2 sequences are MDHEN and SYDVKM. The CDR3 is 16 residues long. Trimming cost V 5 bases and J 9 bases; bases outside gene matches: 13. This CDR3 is CASSLERGGPLGIQYF. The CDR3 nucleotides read TGTGCCAGCAGTCTGGAGCGGGGGGGCCCCCTAGGCATTCAGTACTTC. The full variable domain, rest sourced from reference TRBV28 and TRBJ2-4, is DVKVTQSSRYLVKRTGEKVFLECVQDMDHENMFWYRQDPGLGLRLIYFSYDVKMKEKGDIPEGYSVSREKKERFSLILESASTNQTSMYLCASSLERGGPLGIQYFGAGTRLSVL.

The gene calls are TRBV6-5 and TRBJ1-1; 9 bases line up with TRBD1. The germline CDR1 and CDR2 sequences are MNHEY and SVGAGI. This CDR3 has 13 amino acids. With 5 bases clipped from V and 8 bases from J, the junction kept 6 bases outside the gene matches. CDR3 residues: CASSLGTGREAFF. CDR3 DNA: TGTGCCAGCAGTCTCGGGACAGGGAGAGAAGCTTTCTTT.

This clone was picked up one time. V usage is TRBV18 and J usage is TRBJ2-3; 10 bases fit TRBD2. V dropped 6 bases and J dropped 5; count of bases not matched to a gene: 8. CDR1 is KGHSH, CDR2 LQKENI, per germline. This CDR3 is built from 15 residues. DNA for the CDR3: TGTGCCAGCTCCCCAAGCGGGGGGGCGTTAGATACGCAGTATTTT. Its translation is CASSPSGGALDTQYF.

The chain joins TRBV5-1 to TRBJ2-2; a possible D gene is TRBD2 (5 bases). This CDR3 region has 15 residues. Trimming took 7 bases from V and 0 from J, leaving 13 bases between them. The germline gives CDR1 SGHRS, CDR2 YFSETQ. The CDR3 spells CASSNLAPNTGELFF. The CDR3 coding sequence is TGCGCCAGCTCCAACTTAGCGCCGAACACCGGGGAGCTGTTTTTT.

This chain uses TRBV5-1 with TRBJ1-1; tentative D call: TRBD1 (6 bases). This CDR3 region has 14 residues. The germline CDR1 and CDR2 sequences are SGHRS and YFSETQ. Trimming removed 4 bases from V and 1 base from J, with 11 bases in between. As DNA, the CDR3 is TGCGCCAGCAGCACCGGACAGTCGAACACTGAAGCTTTCTTT. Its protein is CASSTGQSNTEAFF.

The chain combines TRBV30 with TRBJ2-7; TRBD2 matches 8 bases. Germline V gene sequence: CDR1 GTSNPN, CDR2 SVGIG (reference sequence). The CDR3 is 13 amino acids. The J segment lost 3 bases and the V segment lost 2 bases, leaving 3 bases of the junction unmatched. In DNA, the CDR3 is TGTGCCTGGAGTAAGCGGGGGAACTACGAGCAGTACTTC. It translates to CAWSKRGNYEQYF.

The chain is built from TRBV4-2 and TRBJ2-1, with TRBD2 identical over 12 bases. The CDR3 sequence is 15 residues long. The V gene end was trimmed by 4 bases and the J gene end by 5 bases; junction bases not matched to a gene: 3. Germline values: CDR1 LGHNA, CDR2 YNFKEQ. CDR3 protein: CASSRLAGDHNEQFF. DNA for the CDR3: TGTGCCAGCAGCCGACTAGCGGGGGACCACAATGAGCAGTTCTTC.

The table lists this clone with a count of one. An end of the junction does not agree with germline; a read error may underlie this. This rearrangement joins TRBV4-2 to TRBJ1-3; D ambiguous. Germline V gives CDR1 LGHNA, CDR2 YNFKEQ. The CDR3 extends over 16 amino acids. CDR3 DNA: TGTGCCAGCAGCCAAGGGCCCTCAGACTCTGGAAGCACCATATATTTT. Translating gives CASSQGPSDSGSTIYF.

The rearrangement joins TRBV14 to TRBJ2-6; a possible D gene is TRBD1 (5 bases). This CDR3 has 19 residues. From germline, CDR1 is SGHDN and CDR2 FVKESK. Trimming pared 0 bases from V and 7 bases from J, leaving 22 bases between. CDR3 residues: CASSQDYSGRSNRANVLTF. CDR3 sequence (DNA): TGTGCCAGCAGCCAAGATTATTCAGGGCGGAGTAATCGAGCCAACGTCCTGACTTTC.

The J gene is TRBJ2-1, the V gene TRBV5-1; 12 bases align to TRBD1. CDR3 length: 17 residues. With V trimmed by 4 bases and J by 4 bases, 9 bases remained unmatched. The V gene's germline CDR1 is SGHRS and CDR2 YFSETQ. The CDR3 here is CASSGGQGASGYNEQFF. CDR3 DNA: TGCGCCAGCAGCGGGGGACAGGGGGCGTCTGGGTACAATGAGCAGTTCTTC.

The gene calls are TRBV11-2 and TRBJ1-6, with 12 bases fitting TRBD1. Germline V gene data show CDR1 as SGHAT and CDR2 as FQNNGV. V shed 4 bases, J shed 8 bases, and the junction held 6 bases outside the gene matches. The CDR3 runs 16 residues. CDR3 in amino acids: CASSSGTGGLDSPLHF. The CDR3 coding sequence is TGTGCCAGCAGCTCGGGGACAGGGGGCCTGGATTCACCCCTCCACTTT. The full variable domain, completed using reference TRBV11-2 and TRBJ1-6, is EAGVAQSPRYKIIEKRQSVAFWCNPISGHATLYWYQQILGQGPKLLIQFQNNGVVDDSQLPKDRFSAERLKGVDSTLKIQPAKLEDSAVYLCASSSGTGGLDSPLHFGNGTRLTVT.

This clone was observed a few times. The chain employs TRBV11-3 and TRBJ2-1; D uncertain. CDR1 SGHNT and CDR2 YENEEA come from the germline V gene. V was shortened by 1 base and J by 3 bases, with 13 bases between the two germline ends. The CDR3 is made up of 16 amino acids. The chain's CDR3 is CASSLGLSPNYNEQFF. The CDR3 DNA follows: TGTGCCAGCAGCTTAGGACTGAGCCCCAACTACAATGAGCAGTTCTTC.

This chain's CDR3 is CASGFGGAGTDTQYF. Written as DNA, the CDR3 is TGTGCTAGTGGTTTCGGGGGGGCCGGCACAGATACGCAGTATTTT. The chain has TRBV12-5 and TRBJ2-3; 8 bases fit TRBD2. The germline CDR1 and CDR2 sequences are LGHNT and FRNRAP. The CDR3 loop spans 15 amino acids. V lost 3 bases and J lost 1; bases outside the gene matches: 3.

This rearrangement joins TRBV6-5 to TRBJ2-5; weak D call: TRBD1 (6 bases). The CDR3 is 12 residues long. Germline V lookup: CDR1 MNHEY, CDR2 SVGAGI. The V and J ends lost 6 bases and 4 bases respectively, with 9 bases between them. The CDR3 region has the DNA TGTGCCAGCAGGGACAGCACAGAGACCCAGTACTTC. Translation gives CASRDSTETQYF.

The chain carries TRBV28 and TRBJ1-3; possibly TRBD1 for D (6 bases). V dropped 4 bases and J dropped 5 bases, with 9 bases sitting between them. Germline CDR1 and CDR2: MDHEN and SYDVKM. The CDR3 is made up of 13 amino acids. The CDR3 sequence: CASSSGGRNTIYF. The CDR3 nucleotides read TGTGCCAGCAGTTCGGGGGGCCGAAACACCATATATTTT.

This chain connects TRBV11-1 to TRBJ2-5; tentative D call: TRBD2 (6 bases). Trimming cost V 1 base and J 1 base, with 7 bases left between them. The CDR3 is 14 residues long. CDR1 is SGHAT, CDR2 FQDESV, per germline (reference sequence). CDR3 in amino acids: CASSLVGGQETQYF. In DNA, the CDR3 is TGTGCCAGCAGCTTAGTCGGGGGCCAAGAGACCCAGTACTTC.

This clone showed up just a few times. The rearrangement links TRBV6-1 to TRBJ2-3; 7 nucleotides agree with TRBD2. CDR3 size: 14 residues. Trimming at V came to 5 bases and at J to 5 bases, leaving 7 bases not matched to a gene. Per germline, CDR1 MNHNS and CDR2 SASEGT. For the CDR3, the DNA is TGTGCCAGCAGTTCAAAGCGGGGCGGAGATACGCAGTATTTT. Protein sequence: CASSSKRGGDTQYF.

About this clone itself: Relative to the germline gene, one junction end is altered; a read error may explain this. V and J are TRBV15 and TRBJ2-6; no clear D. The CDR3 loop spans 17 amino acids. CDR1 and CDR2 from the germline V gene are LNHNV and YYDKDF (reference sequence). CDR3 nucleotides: TGTGCCACCAGAAGAGGCACAGTTCTTACTGGGGCCAACGTCCTGACTTTC. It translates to CATRRGTVLTGANVLTF.

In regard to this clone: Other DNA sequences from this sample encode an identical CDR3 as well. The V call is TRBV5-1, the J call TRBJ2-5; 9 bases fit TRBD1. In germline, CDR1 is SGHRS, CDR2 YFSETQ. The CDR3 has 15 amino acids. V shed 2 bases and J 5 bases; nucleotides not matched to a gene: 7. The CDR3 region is CASSLQGARGETQYF. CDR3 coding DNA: TGCGCCAGCAGCTTACAGGGGGCTAGAGGGGAGACCCAGTACTTC.

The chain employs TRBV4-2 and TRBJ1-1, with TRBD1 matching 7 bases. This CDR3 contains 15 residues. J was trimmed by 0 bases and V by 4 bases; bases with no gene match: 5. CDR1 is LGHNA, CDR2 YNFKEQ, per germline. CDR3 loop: CASSPGDSMNTEAFF. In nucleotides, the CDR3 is TGTGCCAGCAGCCCAGGGGACAGCATGAACACTGAAGCTTTCTTT.

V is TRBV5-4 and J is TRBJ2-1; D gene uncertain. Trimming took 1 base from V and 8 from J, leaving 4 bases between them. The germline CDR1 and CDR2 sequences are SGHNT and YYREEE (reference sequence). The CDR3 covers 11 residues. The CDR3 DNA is TGTGCCAGCAGCTTGCTCGATGAGCAGTTCTTC. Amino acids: CASSLLDEQFF.

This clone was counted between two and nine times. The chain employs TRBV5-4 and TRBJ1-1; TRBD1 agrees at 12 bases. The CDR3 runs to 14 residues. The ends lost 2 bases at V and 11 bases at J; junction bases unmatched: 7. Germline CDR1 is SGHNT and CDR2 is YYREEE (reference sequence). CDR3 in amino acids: CASSLPGQGATAFF. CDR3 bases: TGTGCCAGCAGCTTACCGGGACAGGGGGCTACGGCTTTCTTT.

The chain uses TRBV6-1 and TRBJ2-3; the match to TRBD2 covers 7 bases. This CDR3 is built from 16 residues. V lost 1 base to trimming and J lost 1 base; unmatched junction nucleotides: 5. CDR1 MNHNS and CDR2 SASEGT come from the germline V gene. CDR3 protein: CASSEGSSGGTDTQYF. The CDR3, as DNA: TGTGCCAGCAGTGAAGGTAGCAGCGGGGGCACAGATACGCAGTATTTT.